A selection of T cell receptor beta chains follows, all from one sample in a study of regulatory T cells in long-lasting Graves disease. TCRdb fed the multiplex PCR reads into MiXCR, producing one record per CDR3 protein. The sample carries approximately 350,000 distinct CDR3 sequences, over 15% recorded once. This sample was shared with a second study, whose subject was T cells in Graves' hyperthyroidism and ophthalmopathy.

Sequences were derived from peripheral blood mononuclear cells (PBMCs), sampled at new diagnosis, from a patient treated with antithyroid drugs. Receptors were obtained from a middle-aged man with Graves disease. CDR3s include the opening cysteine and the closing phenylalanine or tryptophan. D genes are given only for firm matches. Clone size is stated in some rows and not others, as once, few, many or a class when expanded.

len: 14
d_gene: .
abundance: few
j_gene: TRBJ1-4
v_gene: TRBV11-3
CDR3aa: CASSSGSLNEKLFF
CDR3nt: TGTGCCAGCAGCTCCGGCTCGCTGAATGAAAAACTGTTTTTT

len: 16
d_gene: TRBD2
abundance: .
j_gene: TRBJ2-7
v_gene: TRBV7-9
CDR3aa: CASSLGRLAGDEEQYF
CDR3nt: TGTGCCAGCAGCTTAGGTCGGCTAGCGGGAGACGAAGAGCAGTACTTC

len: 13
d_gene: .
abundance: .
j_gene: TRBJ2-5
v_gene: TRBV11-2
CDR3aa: CASSFNSRDAQYF
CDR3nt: TGTGCCAGCAGCTTCAACTCCCGGGATGCCCAGTACTTC

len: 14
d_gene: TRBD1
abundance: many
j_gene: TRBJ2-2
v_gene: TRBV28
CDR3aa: CASRWDRGTGELFF
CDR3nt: TGTGCCAGCAGATGGGACAGGGGCACCGGGGAGCTGTTTTTT

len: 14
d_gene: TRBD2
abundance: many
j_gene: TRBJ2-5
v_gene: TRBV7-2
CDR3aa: CASSLSSGVWAQYF
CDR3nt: TGTGCCAGCAGCTTATCGAGCGGGGTCTGGGCCCAGTACTTC

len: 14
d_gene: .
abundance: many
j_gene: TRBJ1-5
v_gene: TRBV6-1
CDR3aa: CASSTYNSNQPQHF
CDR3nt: TGTGCCAGCAGTACATACAATAGCAATCAGCCCCAGCATTTT

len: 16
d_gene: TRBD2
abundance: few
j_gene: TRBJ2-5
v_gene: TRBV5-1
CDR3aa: CASSGGLAGDRETQYF
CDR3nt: TGCGCCAGCAGCGGGGGACTAGCGGGGGACCGAGAGACCCAGTACTTC

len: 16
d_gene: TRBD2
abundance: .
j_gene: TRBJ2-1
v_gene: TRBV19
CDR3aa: CASSTLAAVDKNEQFF
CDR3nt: TGTGCCAGTAGTACCCTAGCGGCCGTAGATAAGAATGAGCAGTTCTTC

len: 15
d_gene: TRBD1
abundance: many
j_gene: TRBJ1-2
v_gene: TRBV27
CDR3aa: CASSGTGVGNYGYTF
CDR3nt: TGTGCCAGCAGTGGAACAGGGGTAGGGAACTATGGCTACACCTTC

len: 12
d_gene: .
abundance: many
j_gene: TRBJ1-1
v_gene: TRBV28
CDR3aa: CASRTSFPEAFF
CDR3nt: TGTGCCAGCAGAACAAGCTTTCCTGAAGCTTTCTTT

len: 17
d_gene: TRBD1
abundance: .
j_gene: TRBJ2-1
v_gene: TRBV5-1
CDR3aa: CASSALMLDFTGGEQFF
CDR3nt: TGCGCCAGCAGTGCTCTCATGCTAGATTTTACAGGGGGTGAGCAGTTCTTC

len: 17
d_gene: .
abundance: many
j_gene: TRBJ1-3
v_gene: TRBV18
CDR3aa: CASSPRTAGYSGNTIYF
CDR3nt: TGTGCCAGCTCACCTCGCACGGCGGGCTACTCTGGAAACACCATATATTTT

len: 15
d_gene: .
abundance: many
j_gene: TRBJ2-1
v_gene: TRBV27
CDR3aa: CASRNGATSYNEQFF
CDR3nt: TGTGCCAGCAGGAACGGCGCGACCTCCTACAATGAGCAGTTCTTC

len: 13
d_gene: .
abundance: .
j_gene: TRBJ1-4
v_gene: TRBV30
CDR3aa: CAWSVQGSGKLFF
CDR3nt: TGTGCCTGGAGTGTACAGGGCTCGGGAAAACTGTTTTTT

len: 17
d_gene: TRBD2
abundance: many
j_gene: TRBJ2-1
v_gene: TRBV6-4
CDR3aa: CASSYDGLAGRSNEQFF
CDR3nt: TGTGCCAGCAGTTACGATGGCCTAGCGGGGAGGTCCAATGAGCAGTTCTTC

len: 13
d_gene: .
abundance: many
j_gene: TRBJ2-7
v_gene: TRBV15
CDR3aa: CATSRDTRGEQYF
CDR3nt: TGTGCCACCAGCAGAGATACGAGGGGCGAGCAGTACTTC

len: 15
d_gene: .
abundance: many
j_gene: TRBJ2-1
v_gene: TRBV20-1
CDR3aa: CSAPDGSRSYNEQFF
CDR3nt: TGCAGTGCCCCGGACGGTTCTCGATCCTACAATGAGCAGTTCTTC

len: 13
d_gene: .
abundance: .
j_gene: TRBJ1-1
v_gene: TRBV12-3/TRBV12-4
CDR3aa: CASSLQTGHEAFF
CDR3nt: TGTGCCAGCAGTTTACAAACAGGACATGAAGCTTTCTTT

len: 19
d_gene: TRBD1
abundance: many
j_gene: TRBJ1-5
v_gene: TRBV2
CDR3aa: CASSGVMGPGQVFNQPQHF
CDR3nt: TGTGCCAGCAGTGGAGTGATGGGGCCGGGACAGGTGTTCAATCAGCCCCAGCATTTT

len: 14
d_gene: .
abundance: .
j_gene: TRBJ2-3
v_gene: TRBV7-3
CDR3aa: CASREAGRLDTQYF
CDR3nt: TGTGCCAGCAGGGAAGCAGGGCGACTAGATACGCAGTATTTT

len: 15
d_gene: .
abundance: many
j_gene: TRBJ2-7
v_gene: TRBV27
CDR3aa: CASRADTRSSYEQYF
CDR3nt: TGTGCCAGCAGGGCAGACACACGGAGCTCCTACGAGCAGTACTTC

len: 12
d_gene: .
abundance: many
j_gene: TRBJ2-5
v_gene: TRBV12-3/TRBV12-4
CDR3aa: CASSPLGGTQYF
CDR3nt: TGTGCCAGCAGCCCCCTAGGGGGGACCCAGTACTTC

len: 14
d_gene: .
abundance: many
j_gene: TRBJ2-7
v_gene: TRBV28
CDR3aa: CASWGGTSDYEQYF
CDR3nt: TGTGCCAGCTGGGGTGGGACATCGGACTACGAGCAGTACTTC

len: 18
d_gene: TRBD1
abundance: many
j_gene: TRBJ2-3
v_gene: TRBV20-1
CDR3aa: CSARVGERQGRWSDTQYF
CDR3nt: TGCAGTGCTAGAGTAGGCGAGCGACAGGGAAGGTGGTCGGATACGCAGTATTTT

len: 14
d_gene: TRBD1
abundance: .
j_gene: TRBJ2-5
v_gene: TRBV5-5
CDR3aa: CASSLQGGRETQYF
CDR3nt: TGTGCCAGCAGCTTACAGGGGGGCCGGGAGACCCAGTACTTC

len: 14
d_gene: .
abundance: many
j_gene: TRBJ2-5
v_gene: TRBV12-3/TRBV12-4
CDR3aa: CASSLSTGRETQYF
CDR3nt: TGTGCCAGCAGTTTATCGACAGGGAGGGAGACCCAGTACTTC

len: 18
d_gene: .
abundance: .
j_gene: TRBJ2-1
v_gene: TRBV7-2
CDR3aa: CASSQEGGRAVSYNEQFF
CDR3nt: TGCGCCAGCAGCCAAGAGGGGGGAAGGGCCGTCTCCTACAATGAGCAGTTCTTC

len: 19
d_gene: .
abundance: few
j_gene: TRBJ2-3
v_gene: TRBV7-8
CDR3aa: CASSLAEDTTSFHTDTQYF
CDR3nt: TGTGCCAGCAGCTTAGCTGAGGACACAACTTCTTTCCACACAGATACGCAGTATTTT

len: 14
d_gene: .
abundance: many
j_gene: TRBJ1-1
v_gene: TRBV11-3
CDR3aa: CASSVQGVNTEAFF
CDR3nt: TGTGCCAGCAGCGTTCAGGGCGTGAACACTGAAGCTTTCTTT

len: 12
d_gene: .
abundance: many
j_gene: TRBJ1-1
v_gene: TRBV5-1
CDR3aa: CASSLSGEGAFF
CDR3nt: TGCGCCAGCAGCTTGTCAGGCGAGGGAGCTTTCTTT

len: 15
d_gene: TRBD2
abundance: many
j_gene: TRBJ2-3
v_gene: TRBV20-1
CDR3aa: CSARVLAGTADTQYF
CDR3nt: TGCAGTGCTAGGGTACTAGCGGGTACCGCAGATACGCAGTATTTT

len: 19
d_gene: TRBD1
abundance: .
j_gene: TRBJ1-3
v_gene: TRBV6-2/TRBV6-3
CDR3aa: CASSYFSGTGYGGGNTIYF
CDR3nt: TGTGCCAGCAGTTACTTCTCCGGGACAGGGTACGGTGGAGGAAACACCATATATTTT

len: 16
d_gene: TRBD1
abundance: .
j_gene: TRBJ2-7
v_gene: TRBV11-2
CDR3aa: CASSSPGTGIVYEQYF
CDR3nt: TGTGCCAGCAGCTCCCCCGGGACAGGGATAGTCTACGAGCAGTACTTC